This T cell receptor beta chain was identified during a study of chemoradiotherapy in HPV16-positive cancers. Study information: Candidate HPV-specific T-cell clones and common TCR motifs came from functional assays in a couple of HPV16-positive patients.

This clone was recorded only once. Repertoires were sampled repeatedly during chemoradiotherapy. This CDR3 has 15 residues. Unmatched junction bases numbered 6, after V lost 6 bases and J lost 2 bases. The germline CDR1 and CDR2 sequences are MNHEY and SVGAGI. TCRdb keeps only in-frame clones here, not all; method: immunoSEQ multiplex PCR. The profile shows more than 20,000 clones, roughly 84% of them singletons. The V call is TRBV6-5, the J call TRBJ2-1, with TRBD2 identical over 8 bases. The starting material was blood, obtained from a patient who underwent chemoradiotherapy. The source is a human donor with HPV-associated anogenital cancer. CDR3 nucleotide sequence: TGTGCCAGCAGGGTTGCGGGGGGCCCCTACAATGAGCAGTTCTTC. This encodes CASRVAGGPYNEQFF.